A single sample gave rise to the 18 T cell receptor beta chains below, sequenced in a study of monozygotic twins with inflammatory bowel disease (dated by TCRdb to the late 2010s). Libraries were made using 5' RACE. Sequenced on an Illumina HiSeq 2500. Reads reprocessed by TCRdb are summarized as one entry per CDR3 protein sequence, and DNA is absent. In this sample's table one finds about 170,000 distinct CDR3 sequences. Under 3.5% of the sample comes from the top ten. Sequencing was done on a sample of blood. The source is a human donor with ulcerative colitis or Crohn's disease, or a healthy co-twin of an affected twin (not recorded which).

The chain links TRBV9 to TRBJ2-7; TCRdb proposes TRBD1, but this gene call is untestable without DNA. Germline assignment: CDR1 SGDLS and CDR2 YYNGEE. The CDR3 is made up of 13 amino acids. The CDR3 here is CASSRDSDYEQYF.

This rearrangement joins TRBV5-1 to TRBJ2-5; TCRdb calls TRBD2, which cannot be checked without DNA. Germline-derived CDR1 and CDR2 are SGHRS and YFSETQ. The CDR3 covers 16 residues. The CDR3 is CASSLGLAGVQETQYF.

The V call is TRBV28, the J call TRBJ2-1; TCRdb returns TRBD2, unconfirmable since there is no DNA. The CDR3 extends over 14 amino acids. CDR1 is MDHEN and CDR2 is SYDVKM in the germline V gene. The CDR3 is CASREGSSYNEQFF.

The genes are TRBV24-1 and TRBJ2-1; the TCRdb call, TRBD1, lacks DNA for checking. This CDR3 has 16 residues. Germline values: CDR1 KGHDR, CDR2 SFDVKD. The CDR3 spells CATRGVDGQGFNEQFF.

This chain joins TRBV28 and TRBJ2-2; TCRdb designates TRBD2, a call that cannot be tested without DNA. Germline V gene data show CDR1 as MDHEN and CDR2 as SYDVKM. This CDR3 contains 13 residues. This CDR3 reads CASSFGGNGELFF.

The chain joins TRBV7-9 to TRBJ2-7; lacking DNA, the TRBD2 call made by TCRdb goes unchecked. Germline CDR1 SEHNR, CDR2 FQNEAQ (reference sequence). This CDR3 comprises 15 residues. The CDR3 reads CASSLIGDSTYEQYF.

The chain links TRBV24-1 to TRBJ2-1; TCRdb picks TRBD1, but there is no DNA to check that call. The CDR3 loop spans 15 amino acids. CDR1 is KGHDR and CDR2 is SFDVKD in the germline V gene. The CDR3 region is CATSDSPPDRTEQFF.

The V gene is TRBV5-1, the J gene TRBJ2-1; TCRdb picks TRBD2, but there is no DNA to check that call. The CDR3 spans 15 residues. In germline, CDR1 is SGHRS, CDR2 YFSETQ. This chain's CDR3 is CASSLGREAETRQFF.

The chain uses TRBV7-9 and TRBJ1-5. This CDR3 contains 13 residues. Per the germline V gene, CDR1 is SEHNR and CDR2 is FQNEAQ (reference sequence). The chain's CDR3 is CASSSNLVTAQHF.

V usage is TRBV19 and J usage is TRBJ1-4; TCRdb indicates TRBD1, and absent DNA this call remains unverified. Germline values: CDR1 LNHDA, CDR2 SQIVND (reference sequence). The length of the CDR3 is 17 residues. The CDR3 loop reads CASSIQDRAATNEKLFF.

The rearrangement links TRBV9 to TRBJ1-1; absent DNA, TCRdb's TRBD1 call cannot be checked. The CDR3 loop spans 14 amino acids. Germline-derived CDR1 and CDR2 are SGDLS and YYNGEE. Here the CDR3 reads CASSVVQGGTEAFF.

This chain uses TRBV3-1 with TRBJ1-4. The CDR3 is 14 amino acids. Germline V gene lookup returns CDR1 LGHDT and CDR2 YNNKEL (reference sequence). The CDR3 loop reads CASTKGRVNEKLFF.

The chain employs TRBV12-3 or TRBV12-4 and TRBJ1-1. This CDR3 has 15 amino acids. The chain's CDR3 is CASRRRPQGRAEAFF.

The rearrangement uses TRBV27 and TRBJ2-1. The CDR3 spans 12 residues. Germline CDR1 and CDR2: MNHEY and SMNVEV (reference sequence). CDR3 residues: CASSLIYNEQFF.

This chain uses TRBV5-6 with TRBJ2-3; TCRdb's D gene call, TRBD2, goes unchecked for lack of DNA. The germline V gene encodes CDR1 SGHDT and CDR2 YYEEEE. The CDR3 runs 18 residues. CDR3 protein: CASSLVGLAGTSTDTQYF.

The chain uses TRBV6-1 and TRBJ1-6. Germline V lookup: CDR1 MNHNS, CDR2 SASEGT. The CDR3 is made up of 16 amino acids. The CDR3 loop reads CASKGEFSSYNSPLHF.

V is TRBV6-2 or TRBV6-3 and J is TRBJ2-3. The CDR3 sequence is 11 residues long. Per germline, CDR1 MNHEY and CDR2 SVGEGT. CDR3 sequence reads: CASSTTDTQYF.

The chain joins TRBV27 to TRBJ2-6; without DNA, the TCRdb call of TRBD1 cannot be checked. The CDR3 totals 18 residues. From germline, CDR1 is MNHEY and CDR2 SMNVEV (reference sequence). CDR3 in amino acids: CASTPWGRGSSGANVLTF.